Listed below are T cell receptor beta chains from one sample, sequenced in a study of vaccination effects on CD4 cells after COVID-19. These receptors' targets are unknown. Repertoires were generated with immunoSEQ multiplex PCR, while TCRdb's copy carries only in-frame clones and drops some. This table has 50,000 to 80,000 clones, around 85% appearing once. The sequencing here drew on CD4+ T cells from PBMCs cultured without peptide, taken after COVID-19 vaccination. The receptors were sampled from a human donor who received a COVID-19 vaccine. Both conserved end residues are part of each CDR3. Fields, in order: clone size, V gene, D gene, J gene, CDR3 DNA, CDR3 protein. D genes are given only for firm matches. Size is omitted from some rows. Given values are once, few, many or a class for expanded clones.

size: NA; V: TRBV12-3/TRBV12-4; D: NA; J: TRBJ2-3; DNA: TGTGCCAGCAGTTTAACGGAAACCAGATCGGATTTT; CDR3: CASSLTETRSDF
size: NA; V: TRBV5-1; D: NA; J: TRBJ1-3; DNA: TGCGCCAGCAGCTTGGGAGGGCGCGACACCATATATTTT; CDR3: CASSLGGRDTIYF
size: once; V: TRBV10-3; D: NA; J: TRBJ2-1; DNA: TGTGCCATCAGTGAAGTACGGGGGTTGAAGGATGAGCAGTTCTTC; CDR3: CAISEVRGLKDEQFF
size: NA; V: TRBV6-5; D: TRBD1; J: TRBJ1-5; DNA: TGTGCCAGCAGGAAACAGGGGCAAAGCAATCAGCCCCAGCATTTT; CDR3: CASRKQGQSNQPQHF
size: few; V: TRBV5-6; D: NA; J: TRBJ1-1; DNA: TGTGCCAGCAGCTGGACAGCAACTATGAACACTGAAGCTTTCTTT; CDR3: CASSWTATMNTEAFF
size: few; V: TRBV3-1/TRBV3-2; D: NA; J: TRBJ1-6; DNA: TGTGCCAGCAGCCAGGCGGACAGAGCCCTCCACTTT; CDR3: CASSQADRALHF
size: NA; V: TRBV6-5; D: NA; J: TRBJ1-5; DNA: TGTGCCAGCAGTTACTCCGGAAGCAATCAGCCCCAGCATTTT; CDR3: CASSYSGSNQPQHF
size: few; V: TRBV18; D: NA; J: TRBJ1-4; DNA: TGTGCCAGCTCCCAAGGGGTTGCAACTAATGAAAAACTGTTTTTT; CDR3: CASSQGVATNEKLFF
size: NA; V: TRBV14; D: NA; J: TRBJ2-3; DNA: TGTGCCAGCAGCCAAGATTGGGGATATACGCAGTATTTT; CDR3: CASSQDWGYTQYF
size: NA; V: TRBV2; D: NA; J: TRBJ1-2; DNA: TGTGCCAGCAGTTCGGGACTCCTGGCTTACTATGGCTACACCTTC; CDR3: CASSSGLLAYYGYTF
size: NA; V: TRBV4-1; D: TRBD1; J: TRBJ1-5; DNA: TGCGCCAGCAACGTTCGACAGGGTTTTGATCAGCCCCAGCATTTT; CDR3: CASNVRQGFDQPQHF
size: NA; V: TRBV3-1/TRBV3-2; D: TRBD1; J: TRBJ1-1; DNA: TGTGCCAGCAGCCAAGCCCGGGACAGGGACACTGAAGCTTTCTTT; CDR3: CASSQARDRDTEAFF
size: once; V: TRBV12-1; D: NA; J: TRBJ2-3; DNA: TGTGCCAGCAGCCAGATCAAACCGTTCGGCGTGGATACGCAGTATTTT; CDR3: CASSQIKPFGVDTQYF
size: NA; V: TRBV3-1/TRBV3-2; D: NA; J: TRBJ2-1; DNA: TGTGCCAGCAGCCTTTACAATGAGCAGTTCTTC; CDR3: CASSLYNEQFF
size: NA; V: TRBV2; D: NA; J: TRBJ2-6; DNA: TGTGCCAGCAGACGGCGAGACAGTTCTGGGGCCAACGTCCTGACTTTC; CDR3: CASRRRDSSGANVLTF
size: NA; V: TRBV6-4; D: TRBD1; J: TRBJ2-1; DNA: TGTGCCAGCCCTGGGGACAGGTCCTACAATGAGCAGTTCTTC; CDR3: CASPGDRSYNEQFF
size: NA; V: TRBV5-5; D: NA; J: TRBJ1-1; DNA: TGTGCCAGCAGCTTGGAGGCCTTCACGAACACTGAAGCTTTCTTT; CDR3: CASSLEAFTNTEAFF
size: NA; V: TRBV11-1; D: NA; J: TRBJ1-1; DNA: TGTGCCAGCAGCTTTTTGAGGGGCGGCACTGAAGCTTTCTTT; CDR3: CASSFLRGGTEAFF
size: NA; V: TRBV6-1; D: TRBD2; J: TRBJ2-5; DNA: TGTGCCAGCAGTGAACTCGGGCCCGGGACTAGCGGGGGGGCAAACCAAGAGACCCAGTACTTC; CDR3: CASSELGPGTSGGANQETQYF
size: NA; V: TRBV10-2; D: NA; J: TRBJ1-5; DNA: TGCGCCAGCAGTGAAGTTAGATCGGGGGGAAATCAGCCCCAGCATTTT; CDR3: CASSEVRSGGNQPQHF
size: NA; V: TRBV19; D: NA; J: TRBJ2-3; DNA: TGTGCCAGTCGGTATGGAGGGGGGGTGAGAGATACGCAGTATTTT; CDR3: CASRYGGGVRDTQYF
size: NA; V: TRBV5-1; D: TRBD2; J: TRBJ2-2; DNA: TGCGCCAGCAGCTTGGCGGTGCTAGCGGGGGGATACACCGGGGAGCTGTTTTTT; CDR3: CASSLAVLAGGYTGELFF
size: NA; V: TRBV6-1; D: NA; J: TRBJ2-2; DNA: TGTGCCAGCAGTGCTTTCTCAGGGGATAACACCGGGGAGCTGTTTTTT; CDR3: CASSAFSGDNTGELFF
size: NA; V: TRBV10-3; D: NA; J: TRBJ2-3; DNA: TGTGCCATCAGTGGACCGGGGGACAAGAGCACAGATACGCAGTATTTT; CDR3: CAISGPGDKSTDTQYF
size: NA; V: TRBV14; D: TRBD1; J: TRBJ1-6; DNA: TGTGCCAGCAGCCTTGGACAGGGAGGCAATTCACCCCTCCACTTT; CDR3: CASSLGQGGNSPLHF
size: NA; V: TRBV7-9; D: TRBD1; J: TRBJ2-2; DNA: TGTGCCAGCAGCTCTAAACCAGGGGGCGAAGCCGGGGAGCTGTTTTTT; CDR3: CASSSKPGGEAGELFF
size: NA; V: TRBV27; D: NA; J: TRBJ1-1; DNA: TGTGCCAGCAGTCGGACACCAAACACTGAAGCTTTCTTT; CDR3: CASSRTPNTEAFF